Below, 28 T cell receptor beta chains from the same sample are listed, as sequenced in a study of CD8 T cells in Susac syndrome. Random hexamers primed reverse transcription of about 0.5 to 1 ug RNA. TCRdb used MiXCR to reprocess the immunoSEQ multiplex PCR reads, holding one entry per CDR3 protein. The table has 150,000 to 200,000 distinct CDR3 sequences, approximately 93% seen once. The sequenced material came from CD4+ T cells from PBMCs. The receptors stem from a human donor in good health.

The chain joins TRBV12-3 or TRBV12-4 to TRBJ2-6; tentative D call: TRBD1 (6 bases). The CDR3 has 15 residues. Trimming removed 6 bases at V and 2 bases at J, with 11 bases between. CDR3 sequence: CASRVQGTGANVLTF. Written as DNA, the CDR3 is TGTGCCAGCAGGGTACAGGGAACTGGGGCCAACGTCCTGACTTTC.

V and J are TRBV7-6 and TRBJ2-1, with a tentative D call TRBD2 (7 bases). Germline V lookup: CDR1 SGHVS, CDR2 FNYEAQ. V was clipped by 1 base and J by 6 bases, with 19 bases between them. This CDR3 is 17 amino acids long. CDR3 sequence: CASSLGVGGRFSNEQFF. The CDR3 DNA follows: TGTGCCAGCAGCTTAGGTGTCGGGGGGCGTTTCTCCAATGAGCAGTTCTTC.

CDR3 sequence reads: CASYSGLGNYGYTF. CDR3 DNA sequence: TGTGCCAGCTATTCAGGGCTTGGTAACTATGGCTACACCTTC. The V and J genes are TRBV28 and TRBJ1-2, with D perhaps TRBD1 (5 bases). V was shortened by 8 bases and J by 1 base, with 14 bases between the two germline ends. The length of the CDR3 is 14 residues. Germline V CDR1 and CDR2: MDHEN, SYDVKM.

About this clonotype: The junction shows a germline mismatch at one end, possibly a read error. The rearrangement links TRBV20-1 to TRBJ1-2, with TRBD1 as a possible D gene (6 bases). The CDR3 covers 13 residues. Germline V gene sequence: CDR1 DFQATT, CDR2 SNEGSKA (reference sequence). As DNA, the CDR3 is TGCAGTGCTGGAGATTGGGGGGGCGATGGCTACACCTTC. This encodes CSAGDWGGDGYTF.

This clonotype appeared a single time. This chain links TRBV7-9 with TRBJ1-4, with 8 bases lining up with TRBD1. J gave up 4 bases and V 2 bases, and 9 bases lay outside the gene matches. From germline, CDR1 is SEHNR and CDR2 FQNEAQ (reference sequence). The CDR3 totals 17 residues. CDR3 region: CASSLTQGASSNEKLFF. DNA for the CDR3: TGTGCCAGCAGCTTAACCCAGGGGGCGTCAAGTAATGAAAAACTGTTTTTT.

CDR3 bases: TGTGCCACCAGTGGGGGGGCACAAGAGACCCAGTACTTC. Translation gives CATSGGAQETQYF. The V call is TRBV24-1, the J call TRBJ2-5, with D possibly called TRBD1 or TRBD2 (6 bases each). The CDR3 loop spans 13 amino acids. Trimming removed 5 bases from V and 2 bases from J, with 8 bases in between. Germline lookup yields CDR1 KGHDR and CDR2 SFDVKD.

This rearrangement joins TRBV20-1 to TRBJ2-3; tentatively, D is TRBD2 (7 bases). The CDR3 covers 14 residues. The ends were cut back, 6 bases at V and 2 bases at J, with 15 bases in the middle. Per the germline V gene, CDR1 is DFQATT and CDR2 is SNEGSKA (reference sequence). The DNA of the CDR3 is TGCAGTGCCAGCAGGGCGGGGGCCACAGATACGCAGTATTTT. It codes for CSASRAGATDTQYF.

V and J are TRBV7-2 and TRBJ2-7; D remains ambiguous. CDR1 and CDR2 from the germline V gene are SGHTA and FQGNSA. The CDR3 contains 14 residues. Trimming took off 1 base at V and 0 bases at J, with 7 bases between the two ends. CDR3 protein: CASSLGVRSYEQYF. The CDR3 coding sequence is TGTGCCAGCAGCTTAGGTGTCCGCTCCTACGAGCAGTACTTC.

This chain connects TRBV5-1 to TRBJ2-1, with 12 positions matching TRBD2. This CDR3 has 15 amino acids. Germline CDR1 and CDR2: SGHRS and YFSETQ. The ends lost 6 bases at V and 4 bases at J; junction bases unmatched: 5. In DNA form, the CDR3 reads TGCGCCAGCACCCTAGCGGGGGGGTTTTACAATGAGCAGTTCTTC. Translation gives CASTLAGGFYNEQFF.

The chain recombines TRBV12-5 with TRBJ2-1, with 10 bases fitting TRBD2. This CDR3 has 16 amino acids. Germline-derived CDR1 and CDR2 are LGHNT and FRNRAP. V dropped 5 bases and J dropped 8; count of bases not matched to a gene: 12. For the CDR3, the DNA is TGTGCTAGTGGTGACCCTAGCGGGGGCCGCGGGGATGAGCAGTTCTTC. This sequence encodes CASGDPSGGRGDEQFF.

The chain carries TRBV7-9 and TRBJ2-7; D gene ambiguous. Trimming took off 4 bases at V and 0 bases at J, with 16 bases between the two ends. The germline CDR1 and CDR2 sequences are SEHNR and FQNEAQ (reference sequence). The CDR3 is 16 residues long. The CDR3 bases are TGTGCCAGCAGCTCCTGGCCTCCTTCAAGCTCCTACGAGCAGTACGTC. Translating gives CASSSWPPSSSYEQYV.

CDR3 in amino acids: CASETVLVRDTGELFF. CDR3 DNA: TGTGCCAGCGAGACCGTTCTCGTCCGGGACACCGGGGAGCTGTTTTTT. The gene calls are TRBV12-3 or TRBV12-4 and TRBJ2-2; no clear D gene. V lost 8 bases and J lost 3, with 19 bases in between. This CDR3 contains 16 residues.

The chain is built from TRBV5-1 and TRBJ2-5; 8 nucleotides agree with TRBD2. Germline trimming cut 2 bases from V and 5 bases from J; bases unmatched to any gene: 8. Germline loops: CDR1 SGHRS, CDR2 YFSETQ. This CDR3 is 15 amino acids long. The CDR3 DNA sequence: TGCGCCAGCAGCTTTATTAGCGGGGCTAGGGAGACCCAGTACTTC. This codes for CASSFISGARETQYF.

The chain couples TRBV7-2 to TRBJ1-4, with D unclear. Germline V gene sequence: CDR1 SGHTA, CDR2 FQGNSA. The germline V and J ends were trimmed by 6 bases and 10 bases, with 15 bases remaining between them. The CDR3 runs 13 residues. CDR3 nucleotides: TGTGCCAGCAGGCGCACTCCGGAGGGAAAACTGTTTTTT. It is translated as CASRRTPEGKLFF.

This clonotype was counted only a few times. The CDR3 loop is CASSQDSLSNQPQHF. CDR3 DNA sequence: TGTGCCAGCAGCCAAGATAGCCTTAGCAATCAGCCCCAGCATTTT. The rearrangement uses TRBV3-1 and TRBJ1-5; D call uncertain. This CDR3 is 15 amino acids long. Germline V gene sequence: CDR1 LGHDT, CDR2 YNNKEL (reference sequence). V dropped 0 bases and J dropped 0 bases, with 6 bases sitting between them. The variable domain in full, completed from reference TRBV3-1 and TRBJ1-5, reads DTAVSQTPKYLVTQMGNDKSIKCEQNLGHDTMYWYKQDSKKFLKIMFSYNNKELIINETVPNRFSPKSPDKAHLNLHINSLELGDSAVYFCASSQDSLSNQPQHFGDGTRLSIL.

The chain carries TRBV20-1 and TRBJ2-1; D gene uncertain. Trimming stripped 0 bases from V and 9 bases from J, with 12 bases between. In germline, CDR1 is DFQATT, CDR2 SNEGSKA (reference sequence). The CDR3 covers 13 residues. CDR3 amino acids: CSARDPLLSEQFF. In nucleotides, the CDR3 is TGCAGTGCTAGAGATCCCCTGTTGAGTGAGCAGTTCTTC.

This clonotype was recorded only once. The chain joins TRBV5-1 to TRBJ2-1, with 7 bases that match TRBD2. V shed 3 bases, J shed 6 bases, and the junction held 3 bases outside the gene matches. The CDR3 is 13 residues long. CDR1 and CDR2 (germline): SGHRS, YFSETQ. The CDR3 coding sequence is TGCGCCAGCAGCTCGGGACTACCCAATGAGCAGTTCTTC. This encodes CASSSGLPNEQFF. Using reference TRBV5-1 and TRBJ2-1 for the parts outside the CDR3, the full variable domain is KAGVTQTPRYLIKTRGQQVTLSCSPISGHRSVSWYQQTPGQGLQFLFEYFSETQRNKGNFPGRFSGRQFSNSRSEMNVSTLELGDSALYLCASSSGLPNEQFFGPGTRLTVL.

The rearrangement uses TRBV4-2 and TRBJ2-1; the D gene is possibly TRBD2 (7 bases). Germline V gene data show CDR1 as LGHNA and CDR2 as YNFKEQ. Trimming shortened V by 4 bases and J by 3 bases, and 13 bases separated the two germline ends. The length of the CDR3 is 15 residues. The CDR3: CASSPEGGNYNEQFF. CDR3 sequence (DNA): TGTGCCAGCAGCCCGGAGGGGGGGAACTACAATGAGCAGTTCTTC.

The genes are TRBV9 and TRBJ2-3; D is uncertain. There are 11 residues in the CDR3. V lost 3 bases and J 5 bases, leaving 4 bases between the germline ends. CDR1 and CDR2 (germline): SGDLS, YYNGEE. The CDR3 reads CASSGLDTQYF. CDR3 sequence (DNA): TGTGCCAGCAGCGGCTTAGATACGCAGTATTTT. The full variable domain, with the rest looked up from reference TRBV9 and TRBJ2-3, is DSGVTQTPKHLITATGQRVTLRCSPRSGDLSVYWYQQSLDQGLQFLIQYYNGEERAKGNILERFSAQQFPDLHSELNLSSLELGDSALYFCASSGLDTQYFGPGTRLTVL.

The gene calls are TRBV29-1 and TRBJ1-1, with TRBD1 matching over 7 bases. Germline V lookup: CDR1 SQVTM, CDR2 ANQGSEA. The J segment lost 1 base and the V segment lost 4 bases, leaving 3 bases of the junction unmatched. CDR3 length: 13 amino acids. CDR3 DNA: TGCAGCGTTGGAGACAGGGCGAACACTGAAGCTTTCTTT. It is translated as CSVGDRANTEAFF.

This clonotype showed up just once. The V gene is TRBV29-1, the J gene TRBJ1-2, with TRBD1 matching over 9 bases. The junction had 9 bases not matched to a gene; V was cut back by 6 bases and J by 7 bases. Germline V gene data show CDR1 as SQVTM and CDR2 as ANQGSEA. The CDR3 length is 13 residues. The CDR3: CSVGTGRSGGYTF. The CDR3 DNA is TGCAGCGTGGGGACAGGGCGTTCGGGTGGCTACACCTTC.

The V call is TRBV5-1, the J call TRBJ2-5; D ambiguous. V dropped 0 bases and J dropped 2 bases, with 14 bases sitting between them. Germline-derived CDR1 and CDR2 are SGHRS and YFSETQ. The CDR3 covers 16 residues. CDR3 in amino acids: CASSLAGWGRQETQYF. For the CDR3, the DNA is TGCGCCAGCAGCTTGGCGGGTTGGGGTCGGCAAGAGACCCAGTACTTC.

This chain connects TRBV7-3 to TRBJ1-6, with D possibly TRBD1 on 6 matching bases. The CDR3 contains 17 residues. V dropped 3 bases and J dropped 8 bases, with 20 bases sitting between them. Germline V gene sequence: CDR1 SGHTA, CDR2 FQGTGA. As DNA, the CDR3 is TGTGCCAGCAGCTTGGGTGGAGGCAGGGGTTTCGATTCACCCCTCCACTTT. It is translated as CASSLGGGRGFDSPLHF.

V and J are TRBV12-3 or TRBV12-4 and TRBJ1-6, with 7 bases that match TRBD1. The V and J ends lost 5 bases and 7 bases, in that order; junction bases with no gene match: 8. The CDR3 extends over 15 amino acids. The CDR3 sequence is CASSTSTGRNSPLHF. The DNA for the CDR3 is TGTGCCAGCAGTACCTCGACAGGGAGGAATTCACCCCTCCACTTT.

The CDR3: CASSLSGTEETQYF. In nucleotides, the CDR3 is TGTGCCAGCAGCTTGTCCGGGACAGAAGAGACCCAGTACTTC. This rearrangement joins TRBV5-6 to TRBJ2-5; 7 bases line up with TRBD1. The CDR3 length is 14 residues. V lost 1 base to trimming and J lost 3 bases; unmatched junction nucleotides: 3. Germline CDR1 and CDR2: SGHDT and YYEEEE.

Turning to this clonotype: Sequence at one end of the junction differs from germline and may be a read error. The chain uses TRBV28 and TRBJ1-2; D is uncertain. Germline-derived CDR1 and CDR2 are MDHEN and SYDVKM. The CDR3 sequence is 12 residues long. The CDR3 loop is CASTRAGYGYTF. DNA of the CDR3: TGTGCGAGCACTAGGGCCGGCTATGGCTACACCTTC.

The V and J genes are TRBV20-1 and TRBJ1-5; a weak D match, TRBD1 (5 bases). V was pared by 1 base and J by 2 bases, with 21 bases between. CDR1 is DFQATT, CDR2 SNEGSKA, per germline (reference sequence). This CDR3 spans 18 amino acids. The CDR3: CSARAPVGGTIGNQPQHF. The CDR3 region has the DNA TGCAGTGCTAGAGCCCCGGTTGGGGGGACCATTGGCAATCAGCCCCAGCATTTT.

The CDR3 reads CASSLGQAYGYTF. In nucleotides, the CDR3 is TGTGCCAGCAGCTTGGGACAGGCCTATGGCTACACCTTC. This rearrangement joins TRBV12-3 or TRBV12-4 to TRBJ1-2; 8 bases fit TRBD1. The length of the CDR3 is 13 residues. Trimming removed 6 bases from V and 4 bases from J; junction bases left unmatched: 4.